A selection of T cell receptor beta chains follows, all from one sample in a study of shared clonotypes between healthy human individuals. TCRdb keeps only in-frame clones here, not all; method: immunoSEQ multiplex PCR. The sample holds some 2,500,000 clones, over 85% seen once. Input material: naive CD4+ T cells from PBMCs. These receptors were obtained from a man younger than 35 in good health. Some clones in this sample may be carry-over from other donors' samples. Both conserved end residues are part of each CDR3. A D gene is named only where the DNA matches it firmly. Expanded clones are given a class, and other clones once, few, many or no size at all.

J | D | V | size | DNA | CDR3
TRBJ1-1 | . | TRBV30 | . | TGTGCCTGGAGTAAGGACCTGAACACTGAAGCTTTCTTT | CAWSKDLNTEAFF
TRBJ1-3 | TRBD1 | TRBV9 | . | TGTGCCAGCAGCGACCAGGGGACAGTCACCGGAAACACCATATATTTT | CASSDQGTVTGNTIYF
TRBJ2-2 | . | TRBV14 | . | TGTGCCAGCAGCCTCCAGGGATGGACCGGGGAGCTGTTTTTT | CASSLQGWTGELFF
TRBJ1-4 | . | TRBV4-3 | . | TGCGCCAGCAGCCAAACGGACACTAATGAAAAACTGTTTTTT | CASSQTDTNEKLFF
TRBJ2-7 | . | TRBV27 | . | TGTGCCAGCAGTTTGCTTACAGGTTACGAGCAGTACTTC | CASSLLTGYEQYF
TRBJ1-3 | . | TRBV11-2 | . | TGTGCCAGCAGCTATTGGACGGCCTCTGGAAACACCATATATTTT | CASSYWTASGNTIYF
TRBJ2-2 | . | TRBV7-3 | . | TGTGCCAGCAGCGGGGGGTTCAACACCGGGGAGCTGTTTTTT | CASSGGFNTGELFF
TRBJ2-7 | . | TRBV10-3 | . | TGTGCCATCAGTGAGTCGAGGTGGGGACTTACCTACGAGCAGTACTTC | CAISESRWGLTYEQYF
TRBJ2-5 | . | TRBV7-3 | once | TGTGCCAGCAGCTCCCAGGCCGCGTACCAAGAGACCCAGTACTTC | CASSSQAAYQETQYF
TRBJ2-3 | TRBD2 | TRBV7-2 | many | TGTGCCAGCTCGGGACTAGCTTCTCCGGGCACAGATACGCAGTATTTT | CASSGLASPGTDTQYF
TRBJ1-2 | . | TRBV28 | . | TGTGCCAGCAGCACCGGGACGGGCTATGGCTACACCTTC | CASSTGTGYGYTF
TRBJ2-5 | TRBD1 | TRBV5-4 | . | TGTGCCAGCAGCTTAGGGACAGGCCAAGAGACCCAGTACTTC | CASSLGTGQETQYF
TRBJ2-5 | . | TRBV19 | . | TGTGCCAGTAGTACGACTAGGCACCAAGAGACCCAGTACTTC | CASSTTRHQETQYF
TRBJ2-3 | TRBD2 | TRBV9 | . | TGTGCCAGCAGCGTAGTAGGGACTAGCGGGATTACAGATACGCAGTATTTT | CASSVVGTSGITDTQYF
TRBJ2-3 | . | TRBV6-6 | . | TGTGCCAGCACCAATTTTTTCTCGGATACGCAGTATTTT | CASTNFFSDTQYF
TRBJ2-1 | TRBD2 | TRBV7-7 | . | TGTGCCAGCAGCCGGACTAGCGGGAGCTACAATGAGCAGTTCTTC | CASSRTSGSYNEQFF
TRBJ2-1 | TRBD2 | TRBV7-2 | . | TGTGCCAGCAGCTTCCTAGCGGGAGTGAACAATGAGCAGTTCTTC | CASSFLAGVNNEQFF
TRBJ2-7 | TRBD1 | TRBV19 | . | TGTGCCAGTAGATTCGGGACAGGGGCCTACGAGCAGTACTTC | CASRFGTGAYEQYF
TRBJ1-5 | TRBD1 | TRBV29-1 | . | TGCAGCGTTGAGGGACAGGGTGAGCCCCAGCATTTT | CSVEGQGEPQHF
TRBJ2-1 | . | TRBV27 | . | TGTGCCAGCAGTTTTCGTATTATTACGACTCGGAATGAGCAGTTCTTC | CASSFRIITTRNEQFF
TRBJ2-1 | . | TRBV20-1 | . | TGCAGTGTTCCAGCAATGGAGCAGTTCTTC | CSVPAMEQFF
TRBJ1-4 | . | TRBV18 | . | TGTGCCAGCTCACGCCAGGGAGCCCAGGGTGAAAAACTGTTTTTT | CASSRQGAQGEKLFF
TRBJ1-4 | . | TRBV18 | few | TGTGCCAGCTCAGGGGGGACTAATGAAAAACTGTTTTTT | CASSGGTNEKLFF
TRBJ2-5 | . | TRBV27 | . | TGTGCCAGCAGTGCCCTAACTAGGGACGAGACCCAGTACTTC | CASSALTRDETQYF
TRBJ2-7 | TRBD2 | TRBV28 | . | TGTGCCAGCAGTTCCCCTAGCGGGACCTACGAGCAGTACTTC | CASSSPSGTYEQYF
TRBJ2-2 | TRBD2 | TRBV18 | . | TGTGCCAGCTCACCGCGGACTAGCGGGCAGAGCACCGGGGAGCTGTTTTTT | CASSPRTSGQSTGELFF